This entry lists 20 T cell receptor beta chains sequenced from one sample in a study of shared clonotypes between healthy human individuals. CD8 cells regarded as naive lacked CD45RO, were positively chosen for CCR7, and omitted terminally differentiated effector memory CD45RA+ cells. Profiling relied on immunoSEQ multiplex PCR, and the TCRdb table lists in-frame clones only, not all of them. In the table there are approximately 2,200,000 clones, just over 90% of which are singletons. Sequencing was done on a sample of naive CD8+ T cells from PBMCs. The receptor source for this set is a man between 18 and 35 years old in good health. Some clones in this sample may be carry-over from other donors' samples.

V usage is TRBV27 and J usage is TRBJ2-1, with 9 positions matching TRBD2. The CDR3 sequence is 14 residues long. J was trimmed by 10 bases and V by 2 bases; bases with no gene match: 6. Germline CDR1 and CDR2: MNHEY and SMNVEV (reference sequence). The CDR3 nucleotides read TGTGCCAGCAGTTTAAGAGCGGGGGGCCGAGAGCAGTTCTTC. Protein sequence: CASSLRAGGREQFF.

This chain joins TRBV7-3 and TRBJ2-1; weak D call: TRBD2 (5 bases). The length of the CDR3 is 16 residues. Between the trimmed V and J ends, which lost 7 bases and 4 bases, there was a span of 20 bases. Per the germline V gene, CDR1 is SGHTA and CDR2 is FQGTGA. CDR3 coding DNA: TGTGCCAGCACCCTACCGCTAGCTGTATTTTACAATGAGCAGTTCTTC. Amino acid sequence: CASTLPLAVFYNEQFF.

CDR3 sequence reads: CASSSTGDAPRDEQFF. DNA of the CDR3: TGTGCCAGCAGTTCGACAGGGGACGCCCCCCGGGATGAGCAGTTCTTC. The rearrangement joins TRBV27 to TRBJ2-1; 8 bases are shared with TRBD1. With 4 bases clipped from V and 8 bases from J, the junction kept 13 bases outside the gene matches. Germline V lookup: CDR1 MNHEY, CDR2 SMNVEV (reference sequence). This CDR3 comprises 16 residues.

The chain carries TRBV2 and TRBJ1-3; TRBD1 might be the D (6 bases). The CDR3 is 17 amino acids. CDR1 is SNHLY and CDR2 is FYNNEI in the germline V gene. V lost 1 base to trimming and J lost 2 bases, with 15 bases between them. This CDR3 is CASSEVTSGGTGNTIYF. CDR3 DNA sequence: TGTGCCAGCAGTGAAGTTACGAGTGGGGGCACTGGAAACACCATATATTTT.

The rearrangement joins TRBV4-3 to TRBJ2-7; no firm D call. The V gene's germline CDR1 is LGHNA and CDR2 YSLEER. V was cut by 1 base and J by 2 bases, with 6 bases left in between. The CDR3 contains 13 residues. The CDR3 DNA reads as TGCGCCAGCAGCCAAGGCGGTACCTACGAGCAGTACTTC. Translated, it gives CASSQGGTYEQYF.

This clone has just one count. The chain recombines TRBV2 with TRBJ2-7; D remains ambiguous. Trimming shortened V by 6 bases and J by 2 bases, and 14 bases separated the two germline ends. Germline CDR1 is SNHLY and CDR2 is FYNNEI. This CDR3 has 14 amino acids. The CDR3 DNA sequence: TGTGCCAGCAGGGGCTCCTCCCGGGCCTACGAGCAGTACTTC. Amino acids: CASRGSSRAYEQYF.

This rearrangement joins TRBV27 to TRBJ1-1; no clear D. The CDR3 length is 14 residues. Deletions cut 6 bases from V and 3 bases from J, with 14 bases between. Germline V gene lookup returns CDR1 MNHEY and CDR2 SMNVEV (reference sequence). The CDR3 DNA follows: TGTGCCAGCAGCCTCGGACGGCTGCACACTGAAGCTTTCTTT. Translating it yields CASSLGRLHTEAFF.

A word on this clone: The sample contains more than one DNA sequence encoding this CDR3. The genes are TRBV7-9 and TRBJ1-3, with no clear D. Germline loops: CDR1 SEHNR, CDR2 FQNEAQ (reference sequence). The CDR3 loop spans 12 amino acids. The V gene lost 3 bases and the J gene lost 8 bases, with 8 bases spanning the gap. CDR3: CASSLGGDTIYF. The CDR3 DNA reads as TGTGCCAGCAGCTTGGGTGGGGACACCATATATTTT.

This clone came up once. The rearrangement links TRBV25-1 to TRBJ1-1, with TRBD1 as a possible D gene (6 bases). CDR3 size: 15 residues. Germline V gene lookup returns CDR1 MGHDK and CDR2 SYGVNS. Trimming pared 6 bases from V and 4 bases from J, leaving 18 bases between. In DNA, the CDR3 is TGTGCCAGCAGGGCCAGGGGCGGGGTTAGCACTGAAGCTTTCTTT. The encoded protein is CASRARGGVSTEAFF.

V and J are TRBV27 and TRBJ2-1, with a tentative D call TRBD2 (6 bases). Deletions cut 5 bases from V and 2 bases from J, with 10 bases between. The length of the CDR3 is 14 residues. Germline values: CDR1 MNHEY, CDR2 SMNVEV (reference sequence). The CDR3 sequence: CASSAGFTYNEQFF. CDR3 sequence (DNA): TGTGCCAGCAGTGCGGGGTTTACCTACAATGAGCAGTTCTTC.

V is TRBV4-1 and J is TRBJ2-7; 7 bases align to TRBD1. V lost 4 bases, J lost 4 bases, and 4 bases stayed unmatched. Germline CDR1 is MGHRA and CDR2 is YSYEKL. The CDR3 loop spans 13 amino acids. The CDR3 spells CASSRTGAYEQYF. The DNA of the CDR3 is TGCGCCAGCAGCCGAACAGGGGCTTACGAGCAGTACTTC.

The chain employs TRBV27 and TRBJ2-5; either TRBD1 or TRBD2 may supply D (5 bases each). Germline CDR1 is MNHEY and CDR2 is SMNVEV (reference sequence). CDR3 length equals 15 residues. V was shortened by 0 bases and J by 5 bases, with 13 bases between the two germline ends. As DNA, the CDR3 is TGTGCCAGCAGTTTATCCGGGGCGGTAAGCGAGACCCAGTACTTC. Protein product: CASSLSGAVSETQYF.

The CDR3 coding sequence is TGCGCCAGCAGCCATAGCGGGCCCTCCCCCATAGATACGCAGTATTTT. It encodes CASSHSGPSPIDTQYF. V and J are TRBV5-1 and TRBJ2-3; 7 positions agree with TRBD2. V lost 4 bases and J lost 5; bases outside the gene matches: 13. Germline lookup yields CDR1 SGHRS and CDR2 YFSETQ. The CDR3 runs 16 residues.

V gene TRBV6-6 combines with J gene TRBJ1-5; TRBD1 matches 7 bases. CDR1 and CDR2 (germline): MNHNY, SVGAGI (reference sequence). V dropped 6 bases and J dropped 8; count of bases not matched to a gene: 10. The CDR3 contains 14 residues. CDR3 sequence (DNA): TGTGCCAGCAGCCAAAGAGGACAGGCGGAGCCCCAGCATTTT. Amino acids: CASSQRGQAEPQHF.

J is TRBJ2-7 and V is TRBV27; possibly TRBD2 for D (6 bases). V dropped 5 bases and J dropped 4 bases, with 15 bases sitting between them. This CDR3 contains 14 residues. Germline loops: CDR1 MNHEY, CDR2 SMNVEV (reference sequence). The CDR3 here is CASSTGTQPYEQYF. The DNA for the CDR3 is TGTGCCAGCAGTACCGGGACTCAACCATACGAGCAGTACTTC.

The V call is TRBV7-2, the J call TRBJ1-1; D might be TRBD1 (5 bases). V was pared by 3 bases and J by 7 bases, with 24 bases between. Looked up from germline, CDR1 is SGHTA and CDR2 is FQGNSA. The CDR3 contains 17 residues. The CDR3 protein is CASSLRGDYRRRGEAFF. DNA of the CDR3: TGTGCCAGCAGCTTGAGAGGGGACTATAGACGACGGGGTGAAGCTTTCTTT.

The rearrangement joins TRBV7-2 to TRBJ2-4; a weak D match, TRBD2 (6 bases). Germline assignment: CDR1 SGHTA and CDR2 FQGNSA. Between the trimmed V and J ends, which lost 5 bases and 4 bases, there was a span of 18 bases. The CDR3 extends over 16 amino acids. The CDR3 reads CASSTRGTGKKNIQYF. In nucleotides, the CDR3 is TGTGCCAGCAGCACCCGCGGGACCGGGAAGAAAAACATTCAGTACTTC.

This chain uses TRBV20-1 with TRBJ2-3; D may be TRBD2 (5 bases). V lost 1 base and J 8 bases, leaving 7 bases between the germline ends. Germline-derived CDR1 and CDR2 are DFQATT and SNEGSKA (reference sequence). The length of the CDR3 is 11 residues. The chain's CDR3 is CSARVEGTQYF. Here the CDR3 DNA reads TGCAGTGCTAGAGTCGAGGGTACGCAGTATTTT.

The V call is TRBV27, the J call TRBJ2-2, with D hard to call. The V gene lost 5 bases and the J gene lost 5 bases, with 18 bases spanning the gap. Germline CDR1 is MNHEY and CDR2 is SMNVEV (reference sequence). The CDR3 is 16 amino acids. The CDR3 DNA is TGTGCCAGCAGTCCGAACAGTGACCAGAGGACCGGGGAGCTGTTTTTT. It yields the protein CASSPNSDQRTGELFF.

Points on this clone: Other DNA sequences in the sample encode the same CDR3. This chain joins TRBV27 and TRBJ2-7; 7 nucleotides line up with TRBD2. Germline CDR1 MNHEY, CDR2 SMNVEV (reference sequence). The CDR3 length is 14 residues. J lost 0 bases, V lost 6 bases, and 5 bases had no gene match. Written as DNA, the CDR3 is TGTGCCAGCAGGCTTCGCGGGAGCTCCTACGAGCAGTACTTC. Its protein product is CASRLRGSSYEQYF.